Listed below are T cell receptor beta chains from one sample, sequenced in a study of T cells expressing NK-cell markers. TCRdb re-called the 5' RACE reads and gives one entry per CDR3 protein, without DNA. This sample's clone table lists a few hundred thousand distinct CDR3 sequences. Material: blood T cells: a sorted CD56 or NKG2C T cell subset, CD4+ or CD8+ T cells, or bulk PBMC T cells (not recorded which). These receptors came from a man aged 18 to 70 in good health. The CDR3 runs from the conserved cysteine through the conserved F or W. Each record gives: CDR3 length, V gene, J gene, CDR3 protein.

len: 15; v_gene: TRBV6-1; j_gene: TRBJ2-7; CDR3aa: CASSERTGFFYEQYF
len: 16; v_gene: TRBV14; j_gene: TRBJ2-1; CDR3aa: CASSQSPRGVYNEQFF
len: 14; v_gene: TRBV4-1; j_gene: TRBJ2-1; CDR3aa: CASGEGGQYNEQFF
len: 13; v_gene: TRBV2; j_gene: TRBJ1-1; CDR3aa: CAGGQGLNTEAFF
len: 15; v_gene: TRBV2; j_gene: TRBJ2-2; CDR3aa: CATSLAGDHTGELFF
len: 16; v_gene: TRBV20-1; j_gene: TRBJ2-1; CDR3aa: CSAHPTSGGRNNEQFF
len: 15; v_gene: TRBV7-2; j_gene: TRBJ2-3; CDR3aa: CASSFGRQTTDTQYF
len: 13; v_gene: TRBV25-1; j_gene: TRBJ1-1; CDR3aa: CASKQTPNTEAFF
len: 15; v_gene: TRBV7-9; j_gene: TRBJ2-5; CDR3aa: CASSKTGWYQETQYF
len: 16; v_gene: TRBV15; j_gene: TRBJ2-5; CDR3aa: CATSRGLNSGQETQYF
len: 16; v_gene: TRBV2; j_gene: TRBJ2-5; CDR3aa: CASIRSRTVAPAAQYF
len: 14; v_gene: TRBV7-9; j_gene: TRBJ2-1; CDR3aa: CASSPGQGMNEQFF
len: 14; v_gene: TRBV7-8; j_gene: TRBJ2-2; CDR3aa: CASSLGAEAGELFF
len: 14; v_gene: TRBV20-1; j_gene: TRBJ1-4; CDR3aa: CSALPTGFSEKLFF
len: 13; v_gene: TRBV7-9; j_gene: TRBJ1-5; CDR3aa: CASSSGLDQPQHF
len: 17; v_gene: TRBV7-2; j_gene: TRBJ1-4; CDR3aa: CASSFLKPTGVYEKLFF
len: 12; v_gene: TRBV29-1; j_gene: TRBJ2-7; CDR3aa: CSVTAGAYEQYF
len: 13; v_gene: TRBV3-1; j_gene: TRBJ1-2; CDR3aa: CASSQVGGKGYTF
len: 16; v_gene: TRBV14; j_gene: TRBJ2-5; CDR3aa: CASSQGGGGSLETQYF
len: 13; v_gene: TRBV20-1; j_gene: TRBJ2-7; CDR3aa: CSAGASGGYEQYF
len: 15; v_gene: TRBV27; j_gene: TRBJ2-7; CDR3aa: CASRSISAGFYEQYF
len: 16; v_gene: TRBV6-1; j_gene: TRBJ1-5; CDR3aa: CASSARTGNSNQPQHF
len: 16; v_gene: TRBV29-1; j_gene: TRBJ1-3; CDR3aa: CSVPPPGRNSGNTIYF
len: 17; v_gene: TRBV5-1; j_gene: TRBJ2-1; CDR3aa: CASSPTRGSSFYNEQFF
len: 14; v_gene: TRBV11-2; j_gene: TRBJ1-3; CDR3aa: CASSLASQRNTIYF
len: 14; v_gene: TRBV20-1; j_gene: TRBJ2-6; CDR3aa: CSAQRGSGANVLTF
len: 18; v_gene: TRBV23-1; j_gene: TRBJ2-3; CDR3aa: CASSSGLAGGYHADTQYF
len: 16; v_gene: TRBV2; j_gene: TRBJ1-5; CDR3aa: CASSDQGPLGSQPQHF
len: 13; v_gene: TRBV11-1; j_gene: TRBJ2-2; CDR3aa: CASRDSLTGELFF
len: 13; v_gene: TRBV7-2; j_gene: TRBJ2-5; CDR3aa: CASSPGTQETQYF
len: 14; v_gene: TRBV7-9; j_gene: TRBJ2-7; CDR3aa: CASSLVTQTYEQYF
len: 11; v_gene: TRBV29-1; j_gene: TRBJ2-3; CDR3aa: CSVYRGDTQYF
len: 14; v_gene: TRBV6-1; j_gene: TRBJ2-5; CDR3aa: CASSAGRGIETQYF
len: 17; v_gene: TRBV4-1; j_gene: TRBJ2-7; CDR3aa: CASSQVYLAGATYEQYF
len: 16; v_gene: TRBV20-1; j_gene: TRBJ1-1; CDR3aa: CSARALKAGRGTEAFF
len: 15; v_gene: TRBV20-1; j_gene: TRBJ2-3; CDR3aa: CSALPGLRSSDTQYF
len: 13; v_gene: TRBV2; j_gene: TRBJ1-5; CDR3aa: CASMGTGIQPQHF
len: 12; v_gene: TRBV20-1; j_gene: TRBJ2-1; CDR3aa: CSARGDTHEQFF
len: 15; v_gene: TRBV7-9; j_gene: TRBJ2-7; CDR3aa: CASSSIGQGLNEQYF
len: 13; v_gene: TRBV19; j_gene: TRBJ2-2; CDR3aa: CASSRTATGELFF
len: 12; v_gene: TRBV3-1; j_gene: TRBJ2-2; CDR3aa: CASSRTTGELFF
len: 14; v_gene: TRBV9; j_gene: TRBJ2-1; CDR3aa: CASSTSGVYNEQFF
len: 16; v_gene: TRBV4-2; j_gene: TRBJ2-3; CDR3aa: CASSQVGSGGTDTQYF
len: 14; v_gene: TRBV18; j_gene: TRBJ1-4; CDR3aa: CASSPGQLGEKLFF
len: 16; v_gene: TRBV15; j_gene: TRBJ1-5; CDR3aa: CATQHYLDSLDQPQHF
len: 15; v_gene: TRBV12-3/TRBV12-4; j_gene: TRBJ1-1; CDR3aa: CASSLSDIRGLGAFF
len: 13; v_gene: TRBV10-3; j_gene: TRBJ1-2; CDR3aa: CAISESTDYGYTF
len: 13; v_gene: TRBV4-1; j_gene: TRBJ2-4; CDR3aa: CASSATGLIGRYF
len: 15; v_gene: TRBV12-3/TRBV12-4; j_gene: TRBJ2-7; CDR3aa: CASITLGGGSYEQYF
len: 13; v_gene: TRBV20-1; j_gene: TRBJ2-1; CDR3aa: CSAPSYRGNEQFF
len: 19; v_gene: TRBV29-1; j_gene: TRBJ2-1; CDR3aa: CSVLSGTGGLIGSYNEQFF
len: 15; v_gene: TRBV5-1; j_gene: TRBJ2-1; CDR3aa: CASSLLAGGYNEQFF
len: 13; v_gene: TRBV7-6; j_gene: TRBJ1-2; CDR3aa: CASSLGTVDGYTF
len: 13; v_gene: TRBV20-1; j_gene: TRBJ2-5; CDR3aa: CSAMFSGRETQYF
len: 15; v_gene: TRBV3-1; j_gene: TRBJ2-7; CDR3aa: CASSRSSPGTNEQYF
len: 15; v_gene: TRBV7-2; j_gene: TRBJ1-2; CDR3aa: CASSLGGGPFYGYTF
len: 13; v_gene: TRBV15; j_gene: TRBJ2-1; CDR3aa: CATSRVRESEQFF
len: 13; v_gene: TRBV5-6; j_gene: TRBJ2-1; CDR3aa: CASSLLARDEQFF
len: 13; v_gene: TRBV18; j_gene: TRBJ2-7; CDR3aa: CASSSDRALGQYF